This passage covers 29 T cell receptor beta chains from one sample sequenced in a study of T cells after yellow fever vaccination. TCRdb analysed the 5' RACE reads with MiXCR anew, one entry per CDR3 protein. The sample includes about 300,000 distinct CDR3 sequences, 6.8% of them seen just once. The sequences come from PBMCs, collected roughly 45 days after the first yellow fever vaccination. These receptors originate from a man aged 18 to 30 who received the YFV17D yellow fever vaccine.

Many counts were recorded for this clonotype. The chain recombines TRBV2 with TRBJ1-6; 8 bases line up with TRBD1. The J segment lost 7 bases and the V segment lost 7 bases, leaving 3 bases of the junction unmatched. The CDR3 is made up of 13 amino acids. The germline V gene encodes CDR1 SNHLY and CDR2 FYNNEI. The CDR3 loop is CASNPGGNSPLHF. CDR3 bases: TGTGCCAGCAACCCAGGGGGCAATTCACCCCTCCACTTT.

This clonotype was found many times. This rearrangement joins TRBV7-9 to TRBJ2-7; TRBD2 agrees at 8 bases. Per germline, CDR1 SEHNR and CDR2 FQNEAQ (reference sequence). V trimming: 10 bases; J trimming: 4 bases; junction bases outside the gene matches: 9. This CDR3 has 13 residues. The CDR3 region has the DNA TGTGCCACCAGTCCGGGGGGGGCGTACGAGCAGTACGTC. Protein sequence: CATSPGGAYEQYV.

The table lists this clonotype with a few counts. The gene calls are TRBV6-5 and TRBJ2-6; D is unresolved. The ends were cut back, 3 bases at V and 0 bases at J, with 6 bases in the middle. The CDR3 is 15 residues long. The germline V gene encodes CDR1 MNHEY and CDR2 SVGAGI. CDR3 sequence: CASSYLPSGANVLTF. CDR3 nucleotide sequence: TGTGCCAGCAGTTATTTGCCCTCTGGGGCCAACGTCCTGACTTTC.

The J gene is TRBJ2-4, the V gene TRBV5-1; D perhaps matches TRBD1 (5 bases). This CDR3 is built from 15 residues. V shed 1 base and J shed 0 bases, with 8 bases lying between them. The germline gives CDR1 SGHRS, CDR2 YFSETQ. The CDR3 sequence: CASSLSGLAKNIQYF. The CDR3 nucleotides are TGCGCCAGCAGCTTGTCAGGGTTAGCCAAAAACATTCAGTACTTC.

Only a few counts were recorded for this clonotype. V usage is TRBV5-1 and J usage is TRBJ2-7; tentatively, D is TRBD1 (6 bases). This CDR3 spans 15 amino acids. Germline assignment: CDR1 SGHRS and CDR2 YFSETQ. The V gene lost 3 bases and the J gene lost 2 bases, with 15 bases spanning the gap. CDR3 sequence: CASSSTTGFTYEQYF. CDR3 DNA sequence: TGCGCCAGCAGCTCCACTACAGGGTTCACCTACGAGCAGTACTTC.

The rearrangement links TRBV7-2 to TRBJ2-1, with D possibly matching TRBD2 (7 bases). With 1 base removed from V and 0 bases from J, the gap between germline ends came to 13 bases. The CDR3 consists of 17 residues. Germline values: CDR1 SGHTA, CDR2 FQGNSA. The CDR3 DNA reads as TGTGCCAGCAGCTTAGGTATGGCGGGGGCCTCCTACAATGAGCAGTTCTTC. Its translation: CASSLGMAGASYNEQFF.

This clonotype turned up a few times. CDR3: CASSLGSSGGARADTQYF. In DNA form, the CDR3 reads TGCGCCAGCAGCTTGGGGTCCAGCGGGGGGGCTCGGGCAGATACGCAGTATTTT. The V and J genes are TRBV5-1 and TRBJ2-3; TRBD2 matches at 10 bases. Losses at the gene ends were 0 bases for V and 4 bases for J; bases not matched to a gene: 11. CDR1 and CDR2 (germline): SGHRS, YFSETQ. CDR3 length: 18 amino acids.

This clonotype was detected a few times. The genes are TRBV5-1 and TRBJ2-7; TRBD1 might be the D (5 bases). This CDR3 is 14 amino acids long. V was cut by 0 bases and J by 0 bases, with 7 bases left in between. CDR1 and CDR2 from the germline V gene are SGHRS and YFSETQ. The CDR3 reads CASSLDRHSYEQYF. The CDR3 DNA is TGCGCCAGCAGCTTGGACAGGCACTCCTACGAGCAGTACTTC.

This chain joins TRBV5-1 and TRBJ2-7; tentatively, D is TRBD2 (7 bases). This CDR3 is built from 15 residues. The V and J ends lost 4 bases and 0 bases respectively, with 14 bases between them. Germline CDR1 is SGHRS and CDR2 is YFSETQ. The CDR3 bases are TGCGCCAGCAGCATAATCGGGGGGCCCTCCTACGAGCAGTACTTC. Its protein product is CASSIIGGPSYEQYF.

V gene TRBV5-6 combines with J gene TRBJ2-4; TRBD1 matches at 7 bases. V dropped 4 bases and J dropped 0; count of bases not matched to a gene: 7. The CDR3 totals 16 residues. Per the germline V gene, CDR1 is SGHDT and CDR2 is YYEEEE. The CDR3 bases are TGTGCCAGCAGCCCGGGACAGACAATAGCCAAAAACATTCAGTACTTC. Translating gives CASSPGQTIAKNIQYF.

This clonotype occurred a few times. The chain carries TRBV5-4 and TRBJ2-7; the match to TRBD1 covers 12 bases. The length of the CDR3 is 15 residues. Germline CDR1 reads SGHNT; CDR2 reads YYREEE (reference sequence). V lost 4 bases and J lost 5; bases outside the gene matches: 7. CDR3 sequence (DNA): TGTGCCAGCAGCCGACCGGGACAGGGGGCCCACGAGCAGTACTTC. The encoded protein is CASSRPGQGAHEQYF.

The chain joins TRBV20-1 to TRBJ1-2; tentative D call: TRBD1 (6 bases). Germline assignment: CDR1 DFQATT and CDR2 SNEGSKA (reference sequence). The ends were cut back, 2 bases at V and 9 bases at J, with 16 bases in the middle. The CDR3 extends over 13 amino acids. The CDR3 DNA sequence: TGCAGTGCTAGACCGGGACACGGAGAAAGCTACACCTTC. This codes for CSARPGHGESYTF.

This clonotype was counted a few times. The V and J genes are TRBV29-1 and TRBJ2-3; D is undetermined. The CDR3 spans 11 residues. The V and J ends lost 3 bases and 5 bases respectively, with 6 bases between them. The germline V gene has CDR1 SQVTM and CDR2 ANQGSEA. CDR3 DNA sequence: TGCAGCGTTGACGTGGGAGATACGCAGTATTTT. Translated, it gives CSVDVGDTQYF.

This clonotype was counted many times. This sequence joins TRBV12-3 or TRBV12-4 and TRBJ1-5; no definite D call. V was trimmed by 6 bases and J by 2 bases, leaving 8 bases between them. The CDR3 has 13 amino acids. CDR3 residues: CASSLHRNQPQHF. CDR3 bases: TGTGCCAGCAGCCTCCACCGCAATCAGCCCCAGCATTTT.

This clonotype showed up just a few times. DNA for the CDR3: TGTGCCAGCAGCTTGGGGACCCCCGGTGGCACTGAAGCTTTCTTT. This translates into CASSLGTPGGTEAFF. The V and J genes are TRBV5-4 and TRBJ1-1; D gene unclear. This CDR3 comprises 15 residues. Germline V lookup: CDR1 SGHNT, CDR2 YYREEE (reference sequence). Trimming removed 0 bases from V and 4 bases from J, with 13 bases in between.

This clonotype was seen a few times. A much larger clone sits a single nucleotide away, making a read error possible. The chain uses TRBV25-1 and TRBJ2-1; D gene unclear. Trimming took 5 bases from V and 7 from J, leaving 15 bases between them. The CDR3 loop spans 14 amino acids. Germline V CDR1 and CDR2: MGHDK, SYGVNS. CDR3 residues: CASSTRVLHNEQFF. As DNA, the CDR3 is TGTGCCAGCAGTACAAGGGTCCTCCATAATGAGCAGTTCTTC. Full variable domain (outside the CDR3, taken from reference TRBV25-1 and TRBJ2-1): EADIYQTPRYLVIGTGKKITLECSQTMGHDKMYWYQQDPGMELHLIHYSYGVNSTEKGDLSSESTVSRIRTEHFPLTLESARPSHTSQYLCASSTRVLHNEQFFGPGTRLTVL.

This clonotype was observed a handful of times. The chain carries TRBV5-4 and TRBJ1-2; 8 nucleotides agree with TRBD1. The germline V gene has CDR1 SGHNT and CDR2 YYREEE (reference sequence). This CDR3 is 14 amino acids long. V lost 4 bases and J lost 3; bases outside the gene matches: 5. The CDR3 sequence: CASSTNRGDYGYTF. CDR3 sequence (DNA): TGTGCCAGCAGCACGAACAGGGGGGACTATGGCTACACCTTC.

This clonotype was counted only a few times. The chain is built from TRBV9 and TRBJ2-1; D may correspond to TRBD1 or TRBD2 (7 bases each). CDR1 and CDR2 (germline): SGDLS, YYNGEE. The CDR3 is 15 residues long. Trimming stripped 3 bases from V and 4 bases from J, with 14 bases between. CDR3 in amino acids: CASSEGGTEYNEQFF. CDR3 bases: TGTGCCAGCAGCGAGGGGGGGACAGAGTACAATGAGCAGTTCTTC.

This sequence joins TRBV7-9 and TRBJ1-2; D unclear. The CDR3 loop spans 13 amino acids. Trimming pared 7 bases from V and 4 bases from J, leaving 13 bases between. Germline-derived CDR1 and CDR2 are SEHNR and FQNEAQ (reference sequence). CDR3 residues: CASTSSEVYGYTF. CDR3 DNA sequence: TGTGCCAGCACCTCATCAGAAGTCTATGGCTACACCTTC.

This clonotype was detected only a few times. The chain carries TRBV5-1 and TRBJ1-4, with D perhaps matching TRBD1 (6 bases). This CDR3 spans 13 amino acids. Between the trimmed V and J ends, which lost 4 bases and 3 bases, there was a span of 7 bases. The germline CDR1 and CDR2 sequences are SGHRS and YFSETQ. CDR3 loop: CASSQGSNEKLFF. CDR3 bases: TGCGCCAGCAGCCAGGGGTCTAATGAAAAACTGTTTTTT.

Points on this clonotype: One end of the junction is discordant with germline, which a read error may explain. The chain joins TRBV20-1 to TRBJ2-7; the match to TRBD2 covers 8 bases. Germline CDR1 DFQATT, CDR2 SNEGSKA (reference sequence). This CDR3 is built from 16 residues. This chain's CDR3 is CCARGSRGAVSYEQYF. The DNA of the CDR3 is TGCTGTGCTAGAGGGTCGCGGGGGGCTGTCTCCTACGAGCAGTACTTC.

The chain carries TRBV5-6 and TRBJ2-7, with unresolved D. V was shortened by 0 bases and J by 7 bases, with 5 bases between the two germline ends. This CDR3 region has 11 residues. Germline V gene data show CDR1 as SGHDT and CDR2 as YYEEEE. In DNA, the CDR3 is TGTGCCAGCAGCTTGGAGGTGGAGCAGTACTTC. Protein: CASSLEVEQYF.

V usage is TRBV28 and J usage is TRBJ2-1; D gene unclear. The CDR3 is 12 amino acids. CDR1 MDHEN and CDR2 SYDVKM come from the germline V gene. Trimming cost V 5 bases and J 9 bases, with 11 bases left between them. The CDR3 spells CASSRGVGEQFF. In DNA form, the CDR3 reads TGTGCCAGCAGTCGTGGGGTAGGTGAGCAGTTCTTC.

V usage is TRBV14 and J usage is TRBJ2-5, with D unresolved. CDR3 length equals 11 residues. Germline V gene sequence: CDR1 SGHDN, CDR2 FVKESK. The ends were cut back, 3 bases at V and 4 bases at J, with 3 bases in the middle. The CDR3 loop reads CASSHTETQYF. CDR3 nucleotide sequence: TGTGCCAGCAGCCACACAGAGACCCAGTACTTC.

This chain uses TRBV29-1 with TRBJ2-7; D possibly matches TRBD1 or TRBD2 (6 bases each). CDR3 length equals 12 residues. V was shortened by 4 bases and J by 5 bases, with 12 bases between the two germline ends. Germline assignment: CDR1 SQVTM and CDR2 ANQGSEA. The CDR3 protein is CSVGGAGDEQYF. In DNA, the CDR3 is TGCAGCGTTGGGGGGGCAGGCGACGAGCAGTACTTC.

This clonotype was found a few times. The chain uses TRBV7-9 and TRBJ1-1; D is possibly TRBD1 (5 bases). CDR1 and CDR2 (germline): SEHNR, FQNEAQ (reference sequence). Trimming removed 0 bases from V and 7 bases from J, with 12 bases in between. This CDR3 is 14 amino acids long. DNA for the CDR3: TGTGCCAGCAGCTTAGCGGGGCAGGGTGTTGAAGCTTTCTTT. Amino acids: CASSLAGQGVEAFF.

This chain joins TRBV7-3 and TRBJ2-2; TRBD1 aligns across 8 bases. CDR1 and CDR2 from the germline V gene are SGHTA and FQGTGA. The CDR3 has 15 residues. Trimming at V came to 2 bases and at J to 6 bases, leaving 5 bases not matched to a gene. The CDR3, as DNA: TGTGCCAGCAGCTTATTGGCAGGGGGCTCCGGGGAGCTGTTTTTT. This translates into CASSLLAGGSGELFF.

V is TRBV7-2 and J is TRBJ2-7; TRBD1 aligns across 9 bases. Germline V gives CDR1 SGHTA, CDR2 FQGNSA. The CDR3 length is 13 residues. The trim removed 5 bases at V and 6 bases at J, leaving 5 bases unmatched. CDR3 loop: CASSRDRGAEQYV. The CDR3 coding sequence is TGTGCCAGCAGCCGCGACAGGGGGGCCGAGCAGTACGTC.

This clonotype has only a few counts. CDR3: CASSYSGGERTGELFF. DNA for the CDR3: TGTGCCAGCAGTTACTCGGGAGGGGAGCGCACCGGGGAGCTGTTTTTT. The V gene is TRBV6-5, the J gene TRBJ2-2; 7 positions agree with TRBD2. J gave up 4 bases and V 0 bases, and 5 bases lay outside the gene matches. CDR1 and CDR2 from the germline V gene are MNHEY and SVGAGI. The CDR3 is 16 residues long.